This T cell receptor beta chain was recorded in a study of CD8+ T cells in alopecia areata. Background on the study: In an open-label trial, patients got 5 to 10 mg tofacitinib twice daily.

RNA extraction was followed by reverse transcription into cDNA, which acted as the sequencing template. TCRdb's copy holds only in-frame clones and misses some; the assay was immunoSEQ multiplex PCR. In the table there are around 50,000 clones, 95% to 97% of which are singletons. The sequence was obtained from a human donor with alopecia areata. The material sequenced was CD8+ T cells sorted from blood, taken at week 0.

CDR3 sequence reads: CASSPPGPNQPQHF. The CDR3 coding sequence is TGTGCCAGTAGTCCCCCCGGGCCCAATCAGCCCCAGCATTTT. V and J are TRBV19 and TRBJ1-5, with unresolved D. Trimming removed 5 bases at V and 3 bases at J, with 11 bases between. This CDR3 contains 14 residues. CDR1 is LNHDA, CDR2 SQIVND, per germline (reference sequence).